The 13 T cell receptor beta chains in this list originate from one sample, sequenced in a study of control samples from healthy donors and cancer patients. Clones were sequenced by immunoSEQ multiplex PCR, and TCRdb holds only the in-frame ones, with some missing. The sample includes under 100,000 clones, 85% to 95% of them seen just once. Material: blood. The origin of the receptors is a woman in her twenties or thirties in good health.

The CDR3 spells CASSLRDGYTF. DNA for the CDR3: TGTGCCAGCAGTTTGAGAGATGGCTACACCTTC. The genes are TRBV12-3 or TRBV12-4 and TRBJ1-2; D unclear. The CDR3 covers 11 residues. V shed 3 bases and J shed 6 bases, with 5 bases lying between them.

A single count supports this clone. The genes are TRBV9 and TRBJ2-7; possibly TRBD2 for D (7 bases). The germline CDR1 and CDR2 sequences are SGDLS and YYNGEE. V lost 4 bases and J 3 bases, leaving 17 bases between the germline ends. The CDR3 contains 15 residues. The CDR3 DNA is TGTGCCAGCAGCTCCGACGGGGGGACAAACTACGAGCAGTACTTC. This sequence encodes CASSSDGGTNYEQYF.

The genes are TRBV7-3 and TRBJ2-1; 11 bases map to TRBD2. Germline-derived CDR1 and CDR2 are SGHTA and FQGTGA. This CDR3 is built from 18 residues. V lost 5 bases, J lost 4 bases, and 13 bases stayed unmatched. The CDR3 protein is CASSPRPLTSGSYNEQFF. The CDR3 DNA sequence: TGTGCCAGCAGCCCCCGTCCCCTAACTAGCGGGAGTTACAATGAGCAGTTCTTC.

The chain has TRBV24-1 and TRBJ2-3; 9 bases fit TRBD1. The germline V gene has CDR1 KGHDR and CDR2 SFDVKD. V lost 4 bases, J lost 2 bases, and 18 bases stayed unmatched. The CDR3 contains 20 residues. The CDR3 coding sequence is TGTGCCACCAGTGACCTACACAGGGGGCGGTATCAAGACACCACAGATACGCAGTATTTT. It yields the protein CATSDLHRGRYQDTTDTQYF.

The chain is built from TRBV7-6 and TRBJ2-5; 8 bases line up with TRBD1. The CDR3 extends over 13 amino acids. The germline gives CDR1 SGHVS, CDR2 FNYEAQ. The V and J ends lost 3 bases and 4 bases, in that order; junction bases with no gene match: 1. The CDR3 DNA follows: TGTGCCAGCAGCTTTGACAGGGGAGAGACCCAGTACTTC. Translation: CASSFDRGETQYF.

V and J are TRBV2 and TRBJ1-4; tentative D call: TRBD1 (6 bases). CDR3 size: 16 residues. The germline V gene has CDR1 SNHLY and CDR2 FYNNEI. Deletions cut 8 bases from V and 1 base from J, with 17 bases between. The CDR3 DNA reads TGTGCCAGCCTTAACGGGGGGGCGCTAACTAATGAAAAACTGTTTTTT. Protein: CASLNGGALTNEKLFF.

This sequence joins TRBV2 and TRBJ2-5, with D hard to call. Germline CDR1 is SNHLY and CDR2 is FYNNEI. V lost 2 bases and J 5 bases, leaving 12 bases between the germline ends. This CDR3 spans 14 amino acids. CDR3 region: CASSESPSEETQYF. DNA for the CDR3: TGTGCCAGCAGTGAAAGCCCTTCAGAGGAGACCCAGTACTTC.

The chain links TRBV29-1 to TRBJ2-3; a possible D gene is TRBD1 (6 bases). The CDR3 spans 14 residues. The germline V gene has CDR1 SQVTM and CDR2 ANQGSEA. Trimming took off 5 bases at V and 4 bases at J, with 16 bases between the two ends. CDR3 in amino acids: CSVPGQRESDTQYF. CDR3 sequence (DNA): TGCAGCGTTCCAGGACAGCGCGAATCAGATACGCAGTATTTT.

This clone has a single count. J is TRBJ2-7 and V is TRBV13; weak D call: TRBD1 (5 bases). Germline V gene data show CDR1 as PRHDT and CDR2 as FYEKMQ (reference sequence). This CDR3 has 17 residues. The germline V and J ends were trimmed by 2 bases and 5 bases, with 22 bases remaining between them. The CDR3 reads CASSLFLGAESPDEQYF. The DNA for the CDR3 is TGTGCCAGCAGCTTATTTCTTGGGGCAGAATCCCCCGACGAGCAGTACTTC.

The chain combines TRBV9 with TRBJ1-5; TRBD1 matches at 9 bases. Germline CDR1 and CDR2: SGDLS and YYNGEE. CDR3 length: 17 residues. V gave up 6 bases and J gave up 6 bases; unmatched junction bases: 16. CDR3 amino acids: CASNGIPDRGVVQPQHF. The CDR3 DNA sequence: TGTGCCAGCAACGGAATTCCGGACAGGGGAGTTGTTCAGCCCCAGCATTTT. The full variable domain, in which reference TRBV9 and TRBJ1-5 provide the parts outside the CDR3, is DSGVTQTPKHLITATGQRVTLRCSPRSGDLSVYWYQQSLDQGLQFLIQYYNGEERAKGNILERFSAQQFPDLHSELNLSSLELGDSALYFCASNGIPDRGVVQPQHFGDGTRLSIL.

V usage is TRBV28 and J usage is TRBJ2-2; maybe TRBD2 (5 bases). This CDR3 spans 13 amino acids. Per the germline V gene, CDR1 is MDHEN and CDR2 is SYDVKM. Trimming left V 5 bases short and J 1 base short, with 5 bases between. In DNA, the CDR3 is TGTGCCAGCAGTACTAGGAACACCGGGGAGCTGTTTTTT. This gives the protein CASSTRNTGELFF.

The rearrangement uses TRBV19 and TRBJ1-3; 12 bases align to TRBD1. The CDR3 loop spans 21 amino acids. The V gene's germline CDR1 is LNHDA and CDR2 SQIVND (reference sequence). J lost 4 bases, V lost 4 bases, and 20 bases had no gene match. The CDR3, as DNA: TGTGCCAGTAGTAGCCTCTTACCGGGACAGGGGGCCCAACTGGAAGGAAACACCATATATTTT. It specifies CASSSLLPGQGAQLEGNTIYF.

This chain connects TRBV28 to TRBJ1-6; no clear D gene. The V gene lost 2 bases and the J gene lost 1 base, with 12 bases spanning the gap. The CDR3 is 17 residues long. CDR1 is MDHEN and CDR2 is SYDVKM in the germline V gene. CDR3 sequence (DNA): TGTGCCAGCAGTTTAAATGCCCCGGGATCCTATAATTCACCCCTCCACTTT. Translated, it gives CASSLNAPGSYNSPLHF.